This section outlines one T cell receptor beta chain sequence together with its context. Enrollment of patients from Seattle took place during active infection, with longitudinal follow-up. This CDR3 is built from 13 residues. J lost 7 bases, V lost 6 bases, and 8 bases had no gene match. Germline CDR1 and CDR2: MNHEY and SVGAGI. This sample is part of a study of blood T cell repertoires in COVID-19. The wider study: Whether acute or convalescent, the COVID-19 samples came from the United States, Italy and Spain. Sources were T cells, B-cell-depleted T cells, or PBMCs; the material itself was cDNA or gDNA.

Sequenced by immunoSEQ multiplex PCR; TCRdb stores in-frame clones only, minus some. The table shows some 200,000 clones, with around four fifths occurring only once. This TCR came from a woman between 65 and 79 years old with COVID-19, enrolled during active disease. The chain employs TRBV6-5 and TRBJ1-2; the match to TRBD1 covers 7 bases. The sequencing input was peripheral blood. The CDR3: CASSRQGFGGYTF. The DNA for the CDR3 is TGTGCCAGCAGCCGACAGGGATTCGGTGGCTACACCTTC.